The present TCR beta chain was sequenced within a study of T cells in localized non-small cell lung cancer. Study findings and constraints: In adjacent lung, a median roughly 60 of the top 100 tumor clones were found. The highest T cell clonality was in uninvolved adjacent lung, above tumor. Longer overall survival associated with higher blood T cell density; shorter survival with higher adjacent-lung clonality.

Trimming removed 2 bases at V and 2 bases at J, with 6 bases between. The CDR3 length is 13 residues. CDR1 is ENHRY, CDR2 SYGVKD, per germline. Libraries were prepared by immunoSEQ multiplex PCR; TCRdb keeps only in-frame clonotypes and omits some of them. The repertoire holds about 2,800 clones, around 31% seen once, with more than 10% in the top ten. This clone is categorized as medium-sized. Its target is unknown. Samples of adjacent lung (free of atypia) were collected at least 2 cm from the tumor margin. The chain is built from TRBV10-3 and TRBJ1-1, with a weak D call TRBD1 (5 bases). This receptor was identified in a man aged 35-69 years with stage I lung adenocarcinoma. The starting material was normal lung tissue next to the tumor, obtained before any cancer treatment. The chain's CDR3 is CAISEQGNTEAFF. In nucleotides, the CDR3 is TGTGCCATCAGTGAGCAGGGAAACACTGAAGCTTTCTTT.